The next 16 T cell receptor beta chains were all read from a single sample in a study of shared clonotypes between healthy human individuals. Clones were sequenced by immunoSEQ multiplex PCR, and TCRdb holds only the in-frame ones, with some missing. The sample shows 300,000 to 400,000 clones, less than 75% of them seen only once. The sequenced sample was memory CD4+ T cells sorted from blood. Subset specified: CD45RA-negative fraction. All receptors come from a man aged 30 to 39 in good health.

V is TRBV6-1 and J is TRBJ2-2; a possible D gene is TRBD1 (5 bases). The CDR3 is made up of 14 amino acids. Looked up from germline, CDR1 is MNHNS and CDR2 is SASEGT. The V gene lost 7 bases and the J gene lost 0 bases, with 9 bases spanning the gap. The CDR3 DNA reads as TGTGCCAGCATATCAGGGACGAACACCGGGGAGCTGTTTTTT. This codes for CASISGTNTGELFF.

The V and J genes are TRBV19 and TRBJ1-1, with TRBD1 identical over 7 bases. The junction had 7 bases not matched to a gene; V was cut back by 6 bases and J by 3 bases. The CDR3 runs to 14 residues. Germline assignment: CDR1 LNHDA and CDR2 SQIVND (reference sequence). The chain's CDR3 is CASRPTGADTEAFF. The DNA for the CDR3 is TGTGCCAGTAGGCCTACAGGGGCGGACACTGAAGCTTTCTTT.

This chain links TRBV9 with TRBJ2-3; D is unresolved. Germline assignment: CDR1 SGDLS and CDR2 YYNGEE. The CDR3 sequence is 15 residues long. V gave up 4 bases and J gave up 0 bases, with 12 bases separating them. Here the CDR3 reads CASSPLPTSTDTQYF. In nucleotides, the CDR3 is TGTGCCAGCAGCCCCCTTCCAACTAGCACAGATACGCAGTATTTT. Full variable domain (rest looked up from reference TRBV9 and TRBJ2-3): DSGVTQTPKHLITATGQRVTLRCSPRSGDLSVYWYQQSLDQGLQFLIQYYNGEERAKGNILERFSAQQFPDLHSELNLSSLELGDSALYFCASSPLPTSTDTQYFGPGTRLTVL.

The chain has TRBV9 and TRBJ2-5; 7 nucleotides agree with TRBD1. This CDR3 comprises 13 residues. Germline V gives CDR1 SGDLS, CDR2 YYNGEE. The J segment lost 5 bases and the V segment lost 4 bases, leaving 5 bases of the junction unmatched. The CDR3 loop reads CASSLGQEETQYF. For the CDR3, the DNA is TGTGCCAGCAGCCTTGGACAGGAGGAGACCCAGTACTTC.

This rearrangement joins TRBV5-1 to TRBJ2-1, with D possibly called TRBD1 or TRBD2 (5 bases each). This CDR3 region has 16 residues. Trimming took off 7 bases at V and 7 bases at J, with 24 bases between the two ends. Germline lookup yields CDR1 SGHRS and CDR2 YFSETQ. The CDR3 region is CASVYQPGTVENEQFF. CDR3 DNA: TGCGCCAGCGTGTACCAACCCGGGACGGTGGAAAATGAGCAGTTCTTC. The whole variable domain, filled in from reference TRBV5-1 and TRBJ2-1, reads KAGVTQTPRYLIKTRGQQVTLSCSPISGHRSVSWYQQTPGQGLQFLFEYFSETQRNKGNFPGRFSGRQFSNSRSEMNVSTLELGDSALYLCASVYQPGTVENEQFFGPGTRLTVL.

The J gene is TRBJ2-7, the V gene TRBV18; 7 bases are a match to TRBD1. Per germline, CDR1 KGHSH and CDR2 LQKENI. V dropped 3 bases and J dropped 5; count of bases not matched to a gene: 4. The CDR3 has 13 amino acids. CDR3 region: CASSPHTGDEQYF. The CDR3 DNA reads as TGTGCCAGCTCACCCCACACAGGGGACGAGCAGTACTTC.

On this clone itself: This clone may be a read error of a much larger clone one base away. V is TRBV11-3 and J is TRBJ2-3; 8 bases are a match to TRBD2. Germline CDR1 reads SGHNT; CDR2 reads YENEEA. The CDR3 runs 15 residues. The CDR3 loop is CTSSLIAGSTDTQYF. The CDR3 DNA reads as TGTACCAGCAGCTTAATAGCGGGATCTACAGATACGCAGTATTTT.

The chain couples TRBV9 to TRBJ2-7; no clear D. V lost 4 bases, J lost 0 bases, and 11 bases lay in between. The germline CDR1 and CDR2 sequences are SGDLS and YYNGEE. The CDR3 contains 14 residues. CDR3 bases: TGTGCCAGCAGCCCCCGGCTTCTCTCCTACGAGCAGTACTTC. It encodes CASSPRLLSYEQYF.

Here the CDR3 DNA reads TGTGCCAGCAGTTTGCAAACGGGACCAACCCTCTACGAGCAGTACTTC. It yields the protein CASSLQTGPTLYEQYF. J is TRBJ2-7 and V is TRBV27; D assignment may be TRBD1 or TRBD2 (5 bases each). With 3 bases removed from V and 3 bases from J, the gap between germline ends came to 18 bases. From germline, CDR1 is MNHEY and CDR2 SMNVEV (reference sequence). The CDR3 consists of 16 residues.

V is TRBV15 and J is TRBJ2-5; 9 nucleotides align to TRBD2. Looked up from germline, CDR1 is LNHNV and CDR2 is YYDKDF (reference sequence). The CDR3 spans 15 residues. V shed 3 bases, J shed 4 bases, and the junction held 6 bases outside the gene matches. Written as DNA, the CDR3 is TGTGCCACCAGCAGTTTAGCGGGAGCGGTAGAGACCCAGTACTTC. The encoded protein is CATSSLAGAVETQYF.

This chain connects TRBV6-1 to TRBJ1-4, with D unresolved. V lost 5 bases, J lost 8 bases, and 15 bases lay in between. Germline values: CDR1 MNHNS, CDR2 SASEGT. The CDR3 covers 14 residues. The CDR3 nucleotides read TGTGCCAGCAGTCCCCGCGCGGTTGGCGAAAAACTGTTTTTT. It yields the protein CASSPRAVGEKLFF.

This rearrangement joins TRBV4-1 to TRBJ2-5; possible D gene TRBD2, 7 bases. Deletions cut 3 bases from V and 6 bases from J, with 23 bases between. Germline CDR1 is MGHRA and CDR2 is YSYEKL. The CDR3 loop spans 17 amino acids. This CDR3 reads CASSHSSVGGQGKTQYF. Written as DNA, the CDR3 is TGCGCCAGCAGCCATTCTAGCGTGGGGGGGCAAGGGAAGACCCAGTACTTC.

This clone was seen more than once but under ten times. The chain employs TRBV5-5 and TRBJ2-1; TRBD2 matches 8 bases. The trim removed 4 bases at V and 0 bases at J, leaving 12 bases unmatched. This CDR3 is 18 amino acids long. Looked up from germline, CDR1 is SGHKS and CDR2 is YYEKEE (reference sequence). Here the CDR3 reads CASSPQGAGVSSYNEQFF. The CDR3 coding sequence is TGTGCCAGCAGCCCGCAAGGAGCGGGGGTAAGCTCCTACAATGAGCAGTTCTTC.

This clone occurred once. J is TRBJ1-5 and V is TRBV6-1; D gene uncertain. V shed 4 bases and J shed 5 bases, with 15 bases lying between them. Germline CDR1 reads MNHNS; CDR2 reads SASEGT. This CDR3 contains 15 residues. The CDR3 protein is CASSAGTQRDQPQHF. CDR3 nucleotide sequence: TGTGCCAGCAGTGCGGGCACTCAACGCGATCAGCCCCAGCATTTT.

This clone was recorded only once. The chain employs TRBV28 and TRBJ2-5, with D unclear. The germline gives CDR1 MDHEN, CDR2 SYDVKM. The CDR3 extends over 12 amino acids. Trimming stripped 5 bases from V and 5 bases from J, with 9 bases between. The CDR3 DNA follows: TGTGCCAGCAGTCTGGGTACTGAGACCCAGTACTTC. Its protein is CASSLGTETQYF.

This clone has a count of ten or more. The rearrangement joins TRBV7-8 to TRBJ2-7, with TRBD1 matching over 8 bases. Germline lookup yields CDR1 SGHVS and CDR2 FQNEAQ. Unmatched junction bases numbered 17, after V lost 2 bases and J lost 2 bases. The CDR3 consists of 19 residues. CDR3 in DNA: TGTGCCAGCAGCTTAACGGCCTTAGGGTTCGACAGGGGTGCCTACGAGCAGTACTTC. Encoded protein: CASSLTALGFDRGAYEQYF.